This is a list of T cell receptor beta chains from one sample in a study of Ad26.COV2.S vaccination and SARS-CoV-2 variants. The data were produced by immunoSEQ multiplex PCR, yet TCRdb's version contains in-frame clones alone and is incomplete. The table includes about 350,000 clones, roughly 84% detected once. Material: peripheral blood, obtained in a trial of Ad26.COV2.S vaccine versus placebo. The receptors stem from a person between 18 and 65 years old who received the Ad26.COV2.S COVID-19 vaccine or a placebo. The CDR3 runs from the conserved cysteine through the conserved F or W. The D gene is left open where the match is weak. Size tells how often a clone was seen (once, few, many) or the class of an expanded clone, and some rows leave it out.

NA	TRBJ2-5	few	TRBV6-1	CASSEWGGYRLETQYF	TGTGCCAGCAGTGAATGGGGCGGATATCGGTTGGAGACCCAGTACTTC
NA	TRBJ2-7	NA	TRBV5-4	CASRGLFGQGSYEQYF	TGTGCCAGCAGGGGCCTCTTTGGGCAGGGCTCCTACGAGCAGTACTTC
TRBD1	TRBJ2-3	NA	TRBV29-1	CSVESLRGDTQYF	TGCAGCGTTGAATCCCTCAGGGGGGATACGCAGTATTTT
NA	TRBJ2-1	NA	TRBV19	CASTQFRTDYNEQFF	TGTGCCAGTACCCAATTCCGGACAGACTACAATGAGCAGTTCTTC
NA	TRBJ2-7	once	TRBV14	CASSQLDSYEQYF	TGTGCCAGCAGCCAACTAGACAGCTACGAGCAGTACTTC
NA	TRBJ2-1	NA	TRBV7-2	CASSSRTDLSSYNEQFF	TGTGCCAGCAGCTCACGGACAGATTTAAGCTCCTACAATGAGCAGTTCTTC
TRBD2	TRBJ2-1	NA	TRBV5-1	CASSPRTSGTYNEQFF	TGCGCCAGCAGCCCAAGGACTAGCGGGACCTACAATGAGCAGTTCTTC
NA	TRBJ2-5	NA	TRBV27	CASSLVRDETQYF	TGTGCCAGCAGTTTAGTAAGGGACGAGACCCAGTACTTC
TRBD2	TRBJ2-1	NA	TRBV27	CASKFAGLAVEQFF	TGTGCCAGCAAGTTCGCCGGACTAGCGGTCGAGCAGTTCTTC
TRBD1	TRBJ1-6	few	TRBV3-1/TRBV3-2	CASSQGQGGSPLHF	TGTGCCAGCAGCCAGGGACAGGGGGGATCACCCCTCCACTTT
TRBD2	TRBJ2-1	NA	TRBV18	CASSPGLAGGDEQFF	TGTGCCAGCTCCCCGGGACTAGCGGGAGGGGATGAGCAGTTCTTC
NA	TRBJ2-1	NA	TRBV4-3	CASSQVRQDSYNEQFF	TGCGCCAGCAGCCAAGTTCGACAGGATTCTTACAATGAGCAGTTCTTC
NA	TRBJ1-1	NA	TRBV6-5	CASRGGTNTEAFF	TGTGCCAGCAGGGGGGGGACGAACACTGAAGCTTTCTTT
NA	TRBJ2-5	NA	TRBV19	CASREYRRVGETQYF	TGTGCCAGTAGGGAGTATAGAAGGGTGGGTGAGACCCAGTACTTC
NA	TRBJ1-5	NA	TRBV12-3/TRBV12-4	CASSQDGNQPQHF	TGTGCCAGCAGTCAAGACGGCAATCAGCCCCAGCATTTT
NA	TRBJ1-6	NA	TRBV6-6	CASSYSSALNSPLHF	TGTGCCAGCAGTTACTCGTCAGCACTTAATTCACCCCTCCACTTT
NA	TRBJ1-2	NA	TRBV9	CASSVEGAYGYTF	TGTGCCAGCAGCGTAGAAGGGGCCTATGGCTACACCTTC
TRBD1	TRBJ1-1	once	TRBV5-4	CASSFGDRGDTEAFF	TGTGCCAGCAGCTTCGGAGACAGGGGCGACACTGAAGCTTTCTTT
TRBD2	TRBJ2-5	NA	TRBV2	CASRARTSGGLDQETQYF	TGTGCCAGCAGGGCCCGAACTAGCGGGGGGCTGGATCAAGAGACCCAGTACTTC
NA	TRBJ1-6	many	TRBV3-1/TRBV3-2	CASSHSSLQGNPPLHF	TGTGCCAGCAGCCATTCCTCCTTACAGGGTAACCCACCCCTCCACTTT
NA	TRBJ2-7	NA	TRBV19	CASSVVGVGYEQYF	TGTGCCAGTAGTGTGGTAGGAGTGGGCTACGAGCAGTACTTC
TRBD2	TRBJ2-7	NA	TRBV10-3	CATTDGGRDPAYEQYF	TGTGCCACGACGGATGGGGGGAGGGACCCAGCCTACGAGCAGTACTTC
TRBD1	TRBJ2-5	NA	TRBV6-1	CASSEAGTGGWETQYF	TGTGCCAGCAGTGAAGCCGGGACAGGGGGCTGGGAGACCCAGTACTTC
NA	TRBJ1-2	NA	TRBV9	CASSTDARGKGLSGYTF	TGTGCCAGCAGCACCGACGCACGGGGGAAGGGGTTGAGTGGCTACACCTTC
NA	TRBJ1-2	NA	TRBV6-5	CASRETGSNYGYTF	TGTGCCAGCAGGGAGACAGGCTCTAACTATGGCTACACCTTC
TRBD2	TRBJ2-1	NA	TRBV2	CASKAGNSYNEQFF	TGTGCCAGTAAAGCGGGGAACTCCTACAATGAGCAGTTCTTC
NA	TRBJ2-2	NA	TRBV19	CASSIWTDATGELFF	TGTGCCAGTAGTATTTGGACTGACGCAACCGGGGAGCTGTTTTTT